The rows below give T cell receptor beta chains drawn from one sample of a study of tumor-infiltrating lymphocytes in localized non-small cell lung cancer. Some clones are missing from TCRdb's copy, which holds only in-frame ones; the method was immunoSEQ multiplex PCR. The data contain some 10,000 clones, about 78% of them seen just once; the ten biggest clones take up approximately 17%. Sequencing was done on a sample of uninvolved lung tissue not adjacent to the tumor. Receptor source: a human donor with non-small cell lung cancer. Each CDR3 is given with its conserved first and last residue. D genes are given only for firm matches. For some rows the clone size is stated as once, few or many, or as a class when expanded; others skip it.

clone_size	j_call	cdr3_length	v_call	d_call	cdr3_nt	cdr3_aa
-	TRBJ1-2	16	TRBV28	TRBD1	TGTGCCAGCAGTTTGGTCCCAGCGACAGGGAACTATGGCTACACCTTC	CASSLVPATGNYGYTF
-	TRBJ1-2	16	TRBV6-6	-	TGTGCCAGCAGTTCTACCGGGGGGGCCGCTAACTATGGCTACACCTTC	CASSSTGGAANYGYTF
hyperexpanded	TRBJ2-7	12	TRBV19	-	TGTGCCAGTTGGACAGCGGGCCACGAGCAGTACTTC	CASWTAGHEQYF
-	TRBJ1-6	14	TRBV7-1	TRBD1	TGTGCCAGCAGCTCGCCGGGACAGGGGCCCCTCCTCCACTTT	CASSSPGQGPLLHF
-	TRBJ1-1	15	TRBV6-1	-	TGTGCCAGCAGTGAATCCGTTACAGGGATCACTGAAGCTTTCTTT	CASSESVTGITEAFF
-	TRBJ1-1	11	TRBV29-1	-	TGCAGCGTTGTAACAGGGCCTGAAGCTTTCTTT	CSVVTGPEAFF
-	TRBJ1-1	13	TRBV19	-	TGTGCCAGTAGTATAGTCCCTTCCACTGAAGCTTTCTTT	CASSIVPSTEAFF
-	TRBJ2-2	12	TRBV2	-	TGTGCCAGCAGATCAAGTATCGGGGAGCTGTTTTTT	CASRSSIGELFF
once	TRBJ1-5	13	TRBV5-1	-	TGCGCCAGCAGCGAGGGAAACAATCAGCCCCAGCATTTT	CASSEGNNQPQHF
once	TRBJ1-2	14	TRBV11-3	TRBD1	TGTGCCAGCAGCACTACGACAGGGATCAATGGCTACACCTTC	CASSTTTGINGYTF
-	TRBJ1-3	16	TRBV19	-	TGTGCCAGTAGTTATGGATACAGGAACTCTGGAAACACCATATATTTT	CASSYGYRNSGNTIYF
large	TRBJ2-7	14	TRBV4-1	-	TGCGCCAGCAGCCCAAGATCGTCGGGAAACGAGCAGTACTTC	CASSPRSSGNEQYF
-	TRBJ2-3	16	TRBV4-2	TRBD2	TGTGCCAGCAGCCCTAAGACTAGCGGGGGGTCAGATACGCAGTATTTT	CASSPKTSGGSDTQYF
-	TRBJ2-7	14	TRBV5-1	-	TGCGCCAGCAGCTTGGATGGAAGGTCCTACGAGCAGTACTTC	CASSLDGRSYEQYF
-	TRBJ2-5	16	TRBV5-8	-	TGTGCCAGCAGCTTCGAGGTTGGCGGTAAGATGGAGACCCAGTACTTC	CASSFEVGGKMETQYF
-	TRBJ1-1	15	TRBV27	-	TGTGCCAGCAGTTTGTTTGGGGGGATGGGCACTGAAGCTTTCTTT	CASSLFGGMGTEAFF
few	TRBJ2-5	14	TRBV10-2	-	TGCGCCAGCAGTGAGTCGGGCACAGAAGAGACCCAGTACTTC	CASSESGTEETQYF
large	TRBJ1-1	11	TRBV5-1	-	TGCGCCAGCATCGGAAGCACTGAAGCTTTCTTT	CASIGSTEAFF
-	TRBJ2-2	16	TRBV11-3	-	TGTGCCAGCAGCTTGGCCCATGGGGCGAACACCGGGGAGCTGTTTTTT	CASSLAHGANTGELFF
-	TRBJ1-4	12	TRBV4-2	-	TGTGCCAGCAGCCAATTGTCTGAAAAACTGTTTTTT	CASSQLSEKLFF
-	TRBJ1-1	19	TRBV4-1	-	TGCGCCAGCAGCCAAGGCCCACCGGGGATGGTGGGGTGGAACACTGAAGCTTTCTTT	CASSQGPPGMVGWNTEAFF
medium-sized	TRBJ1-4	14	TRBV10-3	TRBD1	TGTGCCATCAGTGAGCCCTCAGGGGGGGAAAAACTGTTTTTT	CAISEPSGGEKLFF
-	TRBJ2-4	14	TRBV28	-	TGTGCCAGCAGTATCACAGCACAAGTCAACATTCAGTACTTC	CASSITAQVNIQYF
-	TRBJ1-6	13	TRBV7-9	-	TGTGCCAGCAGCCTCCGGGAGACTTCACCCCTCCACTTT	CASSLRETSPLHF
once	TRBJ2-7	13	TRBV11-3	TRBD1	TGTGCCAGCAGCCGGGACAGGACCTACGAGCAGTACTTC	CASSRDRTYEQYF
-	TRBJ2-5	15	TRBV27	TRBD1	TGTGCCAGCAGTACTCCCACAGGGGGCCGGGAGACCCAGTACTTC	CASSTPTGGRETQYF
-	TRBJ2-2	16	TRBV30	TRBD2	TGTGCCTGGACCCATCCCAGCGGGGGGCCTCTCCGGGAGCTGTTTTTT	CAWTHPSGGPLRELFF
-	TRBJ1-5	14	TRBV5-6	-	TGTGCCAGCAGCTTGAGGGGGGGCAATCAGCCCCAGCATTTT	CASSLRGGNQPQHF